Shown below are 22 T cell receptor beta chains from a single sample sequenced in a study of identical twins. A single record per CDR3 protein comes from TCRdb applying MiXCR to the 5' RACE reads. The sample includes approximately 210,000 distinct CDR3 sequences, more than 15% of them seen just once. These sequences were also reported in another study, on T cells expressing NK-cell markers.

Material for sequencing was CD8+ T cells sorted from blood. The source of these receptors is a woman in her late teens or twenties in good health.

This chain joins TRBV7-8 and TRBJ2-1; 14 positions match TRBD2. This CDR3 has 18 amino acids. The germline V gene has CDR1 SGHVS and CDR2 FQNEAQ. V lost 3 bases and J lost 7; bases outside the gene matches: 11. CDR3 nucleotides: TGTGCCAGCAGCTTTCCTAGGATGGGACTAGCGGGGGAAAATGAGCAGTTCTTC. It encodes CASSFPRMGLAGENEQFF.

V and J are TRBV10-3 and TRBJ2-3, with 10 bases identical to TRBD2. This CDR3 is 16 amino acids long. Per the germline V gene, CDR1 is ENHRY and CDR2 is SYGVKD. The junction had 4 bases not matched to a gene; V was cut back by 2 bases and J by 2 bases. The CDR3 loop is CAISEGLAGATDTQYF. DNA of the CDR3: TGTGCCATCAGTGAGGGCCTAGCGGGAGCCACAGATACGCAGTATTTT.

The CDR3 DNA follows: TGTGCCAGCAGCCTCCTGGGGTACACTGAAGCTTTCTTT. Its translation: CASSLLGYTEAFF. The J gene is TRBJ1-1, the V gene TRBV14, with D uncertain. Trimming took off 4 bases at V and 3 bases at J, with 9 bases between the two ends. Per the germline V gene, CDR1 is SGHDN and CDR2 is FVKESK. There are 13 residues in the CDR3.

This clonotype was recorded a few times. The J gene is TRBJ1-6, the V gene TRBV9; 7 bases are a match to TRBD1. V gave up 4 bases and J gave up 8 bases; unmatched junction bases: 9. Germline V CDR1 and CDR2: SGDLS, YYNGEE. This CDR3 spans 15 amino acids. The CDR3 DNA reads as TGTGCCAGCAGCCCTCCGACAGGGAGGGATTCACCCCTCCACTTT. Its protein is CASSPPTGRDSPLHF.

V is TRBV21-1 and J is TRBJ1-2; the table's TRBD1 call for D was not verified on the DNA. TRBV21-1 is a known pseudogene. CDR3 length: 17 amino acids. CDR3 sequence (DNA): TGTGCCAGCAGCAATTTTTCCCATTACCGGAGACAGTGCGGCTACACCTTC. Protein product: CASSNFSHYRRQCGYTF.

This clonotype was found a few times. The CDR3 bases are TGCGCCAGCACGGGACTTTCCTACAATGAGCAGTTCTTC. It is translated as CASTGLSYNEQFF. The rearrangement links TRBV5-1 to TRBJ2-1, with D possibly being TRBD2 (6 bases). The CDR3 runs to 13 residues. V was trimmed by 6 bases and J by 1 base, leaving 8 bases between them. CDR1 is SGHRS, CDR2 YFSETQ, per germline.

The chain carries TRBV5-6 and TRBJ2-1; perhaps TRBD2 as D (6 bases). This CDR3 is built from 14 residues. Germline values: CDR1 SGHDT, CDR2 YYEEEE. Trimming stripped 3 bases from V and 5 bases from J, with 12 bases between. The CDR3 loop reads CASSWGLQNNEQFF. The CDR3 DNA reads as TGTGCCAGCAGCTGGGGACTGCAAAACAATGAGCAGTTCTTC.

The chain joins TRBV24-1 to TRBJ1-5; D is undetermined. Germline lookup yields CDR1 KGHDR and CDR2 SFDVKD. V gave up 7 bases and J gave up 14 bases, with 11 bases separating them. The CDR3 has 10 residues. CDR3 sequence: CATRQVVEHF. The CDR3, as DNA: TGTGCCACCAGGCAGGTCGTTGAGCATTTT.

This clonotype came up a few times. The chain combines TRBV6-2 or TRBV6-3 with TRBJ2-3; 11 nucleotides agree with TRBD2. Germline V lookup: CDR1 MNHEY, CDR2 SVGEGT. The CDR3 extends over 15 amino acids. V lost 7 bases and J lost 1; bases outside the gene matches: 4. This CDR3 is CASMGLAVRTDTQYF. CDR3 nucleotide sequence: TGTGCCAGCATGGGACTAGCGGTCCGCACAGATACGCAGTATTTT.

The CDR3: CASRGPEKDEQYF. The DNA of the CDR3 is TGCGCCAGCAGAGGTCCTGAGAAGGACGAGCAGTACTTC. The chain has TRBV10-2 and TRBJ2-7; no firm D call. Trimming stripped 6 bases from V and 5 bases from J, with 14 bases between. The CDR3 sequence is 13 residues long. Germline V lookup: CDR1 WSHSY, CDR2 SAAADI.

The rearrangement uses TRBV21-1 and TRBJ2-7. TRBV21-1 is a recognized pseudogene. There are 13 residues in the CDR3. The CDR3 loop is CASSNSDLYEQYF. CDR3 in DNA: TGTGCCAGCAGCAACTCTGACCTCTACGAGCAGTACTTC.

Ten or more counts support this clonotype. The chain is built from TRBV5-1 and TRBJ2-3; 10 bases match TRBD2. CDR3 size: 17 residues. CDR1 and CDR2 (germline): SGHRS, YFSETQ. With 4 bases clipped from V and 0 bases from J, the junction kept 8 bases outside the gene matches. CDR3 in DNA: TGCGCCAGCAGCCTCCTTAGCGGGAGGACCAGCACAGATACGCAGTATTTT. It codes for CASSLLSGRTSTDTQYF.

This clonotype was found a few times. V and J are TRBV7-9 and TRBJ2-5; the match to TRBD1 covers 10 bases. The germline V gene has CDR1 SEHNR and CDR2 FQNEAQ (reference sequence). Unmatched junction bases numbered 6, after V lost 2 bases and J lost 3 bases. CDR3 length equals 16 residues. The CDR3 loop is CASSLIFGTGEETQYF. In DNA, the CDR3 is TGTGCCAGCAGCTTAATCTTTGGGACAGGGGAAGAGACCCAGTACTTC.

This clonotype was detected only a few times. The chain recombines TRBV9 with TRBJ2-2; possible D gene TRBD1, 6 bases. This CDR3 is built from 13 residues. The V end was cut by 2 bases, the J end by 4 bases, with 6 bases between. Per the germline V gene, CDR1 is SGDLS and CDR2 is YYNGEE. CDR3 nucleotides: TGTGCCAGCAGCGTGGACAGCACCGGGGAGCTGTTTTTT. This gives the protein CASSVDSTGELFF.

The chain joins TRBV4-3 to TRBJ2-7; 7 nucleotides align to TRBD1. CDR3 length: 14 residues. Germline V CDR1 and CDR2: LGHNA, YSLEER. V shed 5 bases, J shed 4 bases, and the junction held 8 bases outside the gene matches. The CDR3 coding sequence is TGCGCCAGCAGCGCAAGGACAGGCCAATACGAGCAGTACTTC. This gives the protein CASSARTGQYEQYF.

The chain uses TRBV7-8 and TRBJ2-2; tentatively, D is TRBD1 or TRBD2 (5 bases each). V dropped 4 bases and J dropped 4 bases, with 13 bases sitting between them. This CDR3 has 15 residues. The V gene's germline CDR1 is SGHVS and CDR2 FQNEAQ. Here the CDR3 DNA reads TGTGCCAGCAGCTCCGAGGGGTCGTTCACCGGGGAGCTGTTTTTT. As protein: CASSSEGSFTGELFF.

The chain is built from TRBV7-8 and TRBJ2-1; 7 nucleotides agree with TRBD2. Per the germline V gene, CDR1 is SGHVS and CDR2 is FQNEAQ. The CDR3 has 15 amino acids. V was clipped by 3 bases and J by 8 bases; unmatched bases: 10. The CDR3: CASSLMAGAGDEQFF. DNA for the CDR3: TGTGCCAGCAGCTTGATGGCGGGAGCGGGCGATGAGCAGTTCTTC. The full variable domain, in which reference TRBV7-8 and TRBJ2-1 provide the parts outside the CDR3, is GAGVSQSPRYKVAKRGQDVALRCDPISGHVSLFWYQQALGQGPEFLTYFQNEAQLDKSGLPSDRFFAERPEGSVSTLKIQRTQQEDSAVYLCASSLMAGAGDEQFFGPGTRLTVL.

V usage is TRBV29-1 and J usage is TRBJ2-5; the match to TRBD2 covers 7 bases. This CDR3 region has 13 residues. Germline CDR1 SQVTM, CDR2 ANQGSEA. V dropped 6 bases and J dropped 5; count of bases not matched to a gene: 9. In nucleotides, the CDR3 is TGCAGCGTCCCCTGGGGGGGAGAGGAGACCCAGTACTTC. Protein sequence: CSVPWGGEETQYF.

This clonotype has only a few counts. This sequence joins TRBV7-9 and TRBJ2-2; no definite D call. Trimming shortened V by 6 bases and J by 4 bases, and 9 bases separated the two germline ends. Germline loops: CDR1 SEHNR, CDR2 FQNEAQ (reference sequence). The CDR3 has 13 residues. The CDR3 region has the DNA TGTGCCAGCAGGCTGGACGGCACCGGGGAGCTGTTTTTT. It is translated as CASRLDGTGELFF.

The chain has TRBV5-5 and TRBJ2-4; D unresolved. The V and J ends lost 2 bases and 5 bases respectively, with 14 bases between them. The CDR3 covers 15 residues. The germline CDR1 and CDR2 sequences are SGHKS and YYEKEE (reference sequence). CDR3 nucleotides: TGTGCCAGCAGCTTAAGGGTTGGATTCCAAAACATTCAGTACTTC. Protein sequence: CASSLRVGFQNIQYF.

This clonotype came up a few times. The V and J genes are TRBV6-1 and TRBJ2-5; 10 bases match TRBD2. The CDR3 loop spans 16 amino acids. Germline values: CDR1 MNHNS, CDR2 SASEGT. J gave up 5 bases and V 3 bases, and 9 bases lay outside the gene matches. CDR3 sequence reads: CASSDPLAGVRETQYF. CDR3 in DNA: TGTGCCAGCAGTGACCCTCTAGCGGGGGTGCGGGAGACCCAGTACTTC.

J is TRBJ2-5 and V is TRBV29-1; the D is unclear. The CDR3 extends over 12 amino acids. Trimming cost V 6 bases and J 1 base, with 9 bases left between them. Germline-derived CDR1 and CDR2 are SQVTM and ANQGSEA. CDR3 loop: CSVPDFQETQYF. The CDR3 DNA reads as TGCAGCGTCCCTGACTTCCAAGAGACCCAGTACTTC.